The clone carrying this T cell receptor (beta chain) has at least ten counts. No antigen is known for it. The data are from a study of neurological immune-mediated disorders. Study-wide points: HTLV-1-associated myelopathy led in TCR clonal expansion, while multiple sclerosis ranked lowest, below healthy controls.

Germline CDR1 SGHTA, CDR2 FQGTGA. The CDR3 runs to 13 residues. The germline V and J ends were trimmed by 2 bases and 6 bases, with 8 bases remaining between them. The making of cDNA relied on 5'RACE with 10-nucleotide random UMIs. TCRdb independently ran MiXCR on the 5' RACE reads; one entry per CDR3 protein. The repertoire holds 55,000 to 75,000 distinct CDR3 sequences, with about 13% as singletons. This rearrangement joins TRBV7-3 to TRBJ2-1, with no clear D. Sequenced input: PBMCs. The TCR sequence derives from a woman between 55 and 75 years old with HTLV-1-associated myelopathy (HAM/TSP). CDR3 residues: CASSLVGSNEQFF. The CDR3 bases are TGTGCCAGCAGCTTAGTTGGATCCAATGAGCAGTTCTTC.